The 3 T cell receptor beta chains given below trace back to one sample, sequenced in a study of blood T cells in healthy people across ages. A second PCR, run for roughly 6 to 11 cycles, used a sample-barcoded 5' primer plus a J-beta primer mix. TCRdb passed the 5' RACE reads through MiXCR, listing each CDR3 protein once. The sample includes about 800,000 distinct CDR3 sequences, roughly 60% of them seen just once. The specimen was blood. These receptors all come from a man in his thirties or forties in good health.

CDR3 DNA sequence: TGTGCCGTCATAGGAGAGGGCACTTCCGAAGAGACCCAGTACTTC. This translates into CAVIGEGTSEETQYF. The chain couples TRBV6-5 to TRBJ2-5; D possibly corresponds to TRBD2 (5 bases). The CDR3 contains 15 residues. V lost 11 bases, J lost 3 bases, and 22 bases lay in between. Germline V lookup: CDR1 MNHEY, CDR2 SVGAGI.

This clonotype was found a few times. V and J are TRBV6-1 and TRBJ2-7, with D hard to call. TRBJ2-5 explains the end of the DNA better; the J call may be wrong. The CDR3 has 13 amino acids. CDR1 and CDR2 from the germline V gene are MNHNS and SASEGT. Written as DNA, the CDR3 is TGTGCCAGCACCGGAGACCTCCGAGAGACCCAGTACTTC. Translating gives CASTGDLRETQYF.

V and J are TRBV6-2 or TRBV6-3 and TRBJ2-7; D gene unclear. V lost 4 bases to trimming and J lost 0 bases, with 13 bases between them. The CDR3 is 15 amino acids. Germline lookup yields CDR1 MNHEY and CDR2 SVGEGT. Here the CDR3 DNA reads TGTGCCAGCAGTTCACTGGTCCTCGGCTCCTACGAGCAGTACTTC. This codes for CASSSLVLGSYEQYF.